This T cell receptor beta chain was obtained from a study of blood T cell repertoires in COVID-19 (TCRdb year 2020). For context, the study as a whole: Samples covering the acute and convalescent phases of COVID-19 were provided by collaborators in the United States, Italy and Spain. The material from the prospective study consisted of cDNA or gDNA derived from T cells, B-cell-depleted T cells, or PBMCs. Deeply sampled blood TCRbeta repertoires from subjects exposed to, actively infected with, or recovered from COVID-19 were included in the dataset. The repertoires were made available in a free public database intended to serve as a resource for research on the immune response to SARS-CoV-2. Sample metadata almost always included a de-identified subject ID, COVID-19 status, age in years and sex. Where available, HLA class I and class II types were obtained from metadata supplied by the sample provider rather than from assay-based typing. The samples were drawn from two sources: the first 160 participants of the ongoing ImmuneRACE study, and some 1,300 subjects contributed by 6 global collaborators. Overall study results and their limits: The quantity of clinical and demographic metadata differed by source and by participant and was supplied without curation.

On this clone: The specificity of this receptor is unknown. No much larger clonotype is one base removed from it; base qualities were not supplied.

Each collaborating institution followed its own protocols to collect whole blood in K2EDTA tubes. For TCRbeta analysis, collaborator samples were shipped as frozen whole blood, as isolated PBMCs, or as DNA extracted from either sample type. TCRbeta CDR3 regions were amplified from genomic DNA using the immunoSEQ Assay, a bias-controlled multiplex PCR. The authors processed their data as follows. The number of nucleated cells in each sample was estimated from the amplification of reference gene primers within the assay. To quantify the absolute abundance of each unique TCRbeta CDR3 rearrangement, sequence reads were collapsed and filtered. Productive Simpson clonality was computed per sample as the square root of Simpson's diversity index over productive rearrangements. This is the immuneACCESS table as TCRdb keeps it, with only in-frame sequences that have V and J called. A part of the clones is gone; compared with another copy, unresolved V genes explain less than half, and the rest is unexplained. That table gives V, J and clone size, and the DNA gave D and trimming. For this sample there are 180,000 or so clones; around 80% appear just once. 2.5% to 3.5% of the sample is in the top ten clones.

The sample taken for sequencing was peripheral blood. This clonotype originated in a woman older than 75 with active or convalescent COVID-19.

The encoded CDR3 is CASSPAGGPNEQFF. Here is the DNA: TGTGCCAGCAGTCCAGCGGGGGGGCCCAATGAGCAGTTCTTC. This sequence uses TRBV28 and TRBJ2-1, with TRBD2 identical over 10 junction bases. CDR1 and CDR2 are drawn from the germline V gene: MDHEN, SYDVKM. The CDR3, from cysteine to phenylalanine, totals 14 residues. Just CDR3 DNA is preserved here, 42 bases in frame from base 1. V is cut back by 5 bases and J by 6 bases, with 4 bases in the junction unmatched.